This T cell receptor (beta chain) comes out of a study of neurological immune-mediated disorders. General study findings and limits: There were no CDR3 amino acid sequences shared by expanded clones across subjects, a result suggesting private repertoires in all groups.

This clonotype was picked up many times. What it binds is unknown. Sample time point: longitudinal time-point 3. Unsorted libraries were prepared from 2 million PBMCs that had been stored at -80 C. V dropped 0 bases and J dropped 1 base, with 8 bases sitting between them. Germline-derived CDR1 and CDR2 are SGHRS and YFSETQ. The CDR3 is 15 residues long. The making of cDNA relied on 5'RACE with 10-nucleotide random UMIs. One entry per CDR3 protein, called by TCRdb with MiXCR from the 5' RACE reads. The profile shows approximately 58,000 distinct CDR3 sequences, 7% to 10% of them singletons. The sequenced sample consisted of PBMCs. The chain employs TRBV5-1 and TRBJ1-5; D unresolved. The origin of this receptor is a woman aged 40 to 55 in good health. The CDR3 reads CASSLDSTSNQPQHF. DNA of the CDR3: TGCGCCAGCAGCTTGGACTCGACGAGCAATCAGCCCCAGCATTTT.